These T cell receptor beta chains were read from a single sample in a study of OX40 agonist ivuxolimab in advanced cancers. Method: immunoSEQ multiplex PCR; TCRdb's copy keeps in-frame clones and lacks some. This table holds roughly 83,000 clones, 65% to 85% found once. Sequencing used CD4+ or CD8+ T cells sorted from blood, obtained in a trial of the OX40 agonist ivuxolimab. Source of these receptors: an adult with an advanced solid tumor such as melanoma, head and neck, liver or kidney cancer. CDR3s include the opening cysteine and the closing phenylalanine or tryptophan. The order of the fields is CDR3 DNA, CDR3 protein, clone size, D gene, J gene, CDR3 length, V gene. A D gene is named only where the DNA matches it firmly. Clone size is shown for a subset of rows, as once, few, many or a class of expanded clone.

DNA: TGCAGTGCCCATCGGCAGTATGGCTACACCTTC
CDR3: CSAHRQYGYTF
size: .
D: .
J: TRBJ1-2
length: 11
V: TRBV20-1

DNA: TGTGCCAGCAGCTTAGCCGGGACAGCCAACAATGAGCAGTTCTTC
CDR3: CASSLAGTANNEQFF
size: .
D: TRBD1
J: TRBJ2-1
length: 15
V: TRBV7-2

DNA: TGTGCCAGCAGACTAGGAGGAGGCACTGAAGCTTTCTTT
CDR3: CASRLGGGTEAFF
size: .
D: .
J: TRBJ1-1
length: 13
V: TRBV28

DNA: TGTGCCAGCAGCGTAGGACCCAGCGGGGACCAAGAGACCCAGTACTTC
CDR3: CASSVGPSGDQETQYF
size: .
D: TRBD2
J: TRBJ2-5
length: 16
V: TRBV9

DNA: TGTGCCAGCAGTGGTGGACAGGGTTTGGGCATGAACACTGAAGCTTTCTTT
CDR3: CASSGGQGLGMNTEAFF
size: .
D: TRBD1
J: TRBJ1-1
length: 17
V: TRBV6-1

DNA: TGTGCCAGTAGCGGCAATGAGCAGTTCTTC
CDR3: CASSGNEQFF
size: few
D: .
J: TRBJ2-1
length: 10
V: TRBV7-9

DNA: TGTGCCAGCAGGGGTAGGGACATTGAGACAGATACGCAGTATTTT
CDR3: CASRGRDIETDTQYF
size: .
D: .
J: TRBJ2-3
length: 15
V: TRBV6-1

DNA: TGTGCCAGCAGTCTCACTAGCGGGTGGAGCAATGAGCAGTTCTTC
CDR3: CASSLTSGWSNEQFF
size: .
D: TRBD2
J: TRBJ2-1
length: 15
V: TRBV13

DNA: TGTGCCAGCAGTGAACAGGGGCATGAGCAGTTCTTC
CDR3: CASSEQGHEQFF
size: .
D: TRBD1
J: TRBJ2-1
length: 12
V: TRBV6-4

DNA: TGTGCCAGCAGTTACTCTGGTGCAGGGGACTATGGCTACACCTTC
CDR3: CASSYSGAGDYGYTF
size: .
D: .
J: TRBJ1-2
length: 15
V: TRBV6-5

DNA: TGTGCCAGTAGTGCGACACCCATGAACACTGAAGCTTTCTTT
CDR3: CASSATPMNTEAFF
size: .
D: .
J: TRBJ1-1
length: 14
V: TRBV19

DNA: TGTGCCAGCACCACTAGCGCCATAAACAATGAGCAGTTCTTC
CDR3: CASTTSAINNEQFF
size: .
D: TRBD2
J: TRBJ2-1
length: 14
V: TRBV7-9

DNA: TGTGCCAGCAGCGCCGGGACTAGCGGATCCTACGAGCAGTACTTC
CDR3: CASSAGTSGSYEQYF
size: .
D: TRBD2
J: TRBJ2-7
length: 15
V: TRBV9

DNA: TGTGCCAGCAGCCGAGGCCGGAGCGAGCAGTACTTC
CDR3: CASSRGRSEQYF
size: .
D: .
J: TRBJ2-7
length: 12
V: TRBV7-3

DNA: TGTGCCACCAGCAGAGATCGCGGACAGGGTAGGCCTGAAGCTTTCTTT
CDR3: CATSRDRGQGRPEAFF
size: .
D: TRBD1
J: TRBJ1-1
length: 16
V: TRBV15

DNA: TGTGCCAGCAGCTACCGGGACACCGTCCGGAACACTGAAGCTTTCTTT
CDR3: CASSYRDTVRNTEAFF
size: .
D: .
J: TRBJ1-1
length: 16
V: TRBV13

DNA: TGTGCCAGCAGCCAATTCGGCGGGGGGCTGAGCGGGGAGCTGTTTTTT
CDR3: CASSQFGGGLSGELFF
size: .
D: TRBD2
J: TRBJ2-2
length: 16
V: TRBV7-8

DNA: TGCGCCAGCAGCCAAGATCTTTTGGTAATCGGAAACACCATATATTTT
CDR3: CASSQDLLVIGNTIYF
size: .
D: .
J: TRBJ1-3
length: 16
V: TRBV4-3

DNA: TGCGCCAGCAGCTTGGGACAGGGTCACAATGAGCAGTTCTTC
CDR3: CASSLGQGHNEQFF
size: .
D: TRBD1
J: TRBJ2-1
length: 14
V: TRBV5-1

DNA: TGTGCCAGCAGCCCCGGGAGGGGTATCGACGAGCAGTACTTC
CDR3: CASSPGRGIDEQYF
size: .
D: TRBD2
J: TRBJ2-7
length: 14
V: TRBV9